This T cell receptor (beta chain) was observed in a study of CD8+ T cells in alopecia areata. Study-level background: Each recipient was a roughly 6-10-week-old female C3H/HeJ mouse given skin from a 6-12-month-old C3H/HeJ donor with spontaneous alopecia.

RNA was extracted and reverse transcribed into cDNA as the sequencing template. TCRdb keeps only in-frame clones here, not all; method: immunoSEQ multiplex PCR. The repertoire has about 9,000 clones, none seen only once; the ten largest take around 19%. Study findings and constraints: When scalp samples are sequenced, resident alphabeta T cells of normal skin are also captured. An increase in clonality over normal scalp was evident in lesional scalp, especially alopecia totalis/universalis. Compared with mice, patients displayed less clear TCR sharing, possibly for HLA-related reasons.

The CDR3 has 14 amino acids. Per germline, CDR1 GKSSPN and CDR2 SITVG. This clone was detected many times. The target antigen is unknown. Here the gene names and germline are mouse. The read stops 4 residues short of the end of the CDR3; the missing end is completed from the germline J gene. Using CD4, CD8alpha, NKG2D, NKG2ACE and other markers, pooled cutaneous lymph node cells were sorted. This TCR was recovered from a C3H/HeJ mouse with alopecia areata. MHC haplotype of the strain: H2-k. The rearrangement uses TRBV31 and TRBJ1-2; 9 bases fit TRBD1. The source material was CD8+ T cells sorted from a lymph node. CDR3 sequence reads: CAWSPGQGRSDYTF. The sequenced part of the CDR3 DNA is TGTGCCTGGAGTCCGGGACAGGGAAGGTCC.